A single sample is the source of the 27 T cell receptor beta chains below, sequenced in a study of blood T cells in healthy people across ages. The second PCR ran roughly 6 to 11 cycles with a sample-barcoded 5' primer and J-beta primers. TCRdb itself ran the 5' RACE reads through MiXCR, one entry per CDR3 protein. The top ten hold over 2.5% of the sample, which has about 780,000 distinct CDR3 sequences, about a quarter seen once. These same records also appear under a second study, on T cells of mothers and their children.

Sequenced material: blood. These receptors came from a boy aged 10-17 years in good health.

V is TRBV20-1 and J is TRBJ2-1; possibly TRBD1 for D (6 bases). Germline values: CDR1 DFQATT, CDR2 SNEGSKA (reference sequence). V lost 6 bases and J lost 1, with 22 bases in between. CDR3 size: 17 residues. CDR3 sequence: CSAPRDNTLGSYNEQFF. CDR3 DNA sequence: TGCAGTGCCCCCCGGGACAACACCTTAGGATCCTACAATGAGCAGTTCTTC.

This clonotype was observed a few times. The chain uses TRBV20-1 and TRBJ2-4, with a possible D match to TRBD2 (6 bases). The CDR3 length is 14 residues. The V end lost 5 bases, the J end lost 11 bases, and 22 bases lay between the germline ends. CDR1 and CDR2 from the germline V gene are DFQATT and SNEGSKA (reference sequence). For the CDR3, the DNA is TGCAGTGCTGTCCAGGCCCCCGGGACTCCCTTTCAGTACTTC. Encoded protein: CSAVQAPGTPFQYF.

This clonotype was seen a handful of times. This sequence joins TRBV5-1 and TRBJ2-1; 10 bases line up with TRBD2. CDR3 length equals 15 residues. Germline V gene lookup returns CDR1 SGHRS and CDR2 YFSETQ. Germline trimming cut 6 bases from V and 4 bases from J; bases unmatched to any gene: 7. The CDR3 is CASTPGLAIYNEQFF. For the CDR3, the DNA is TGCGCCAGCACCCCGGGACTAGCGATTTACAATGAGCAGTTCTTC.

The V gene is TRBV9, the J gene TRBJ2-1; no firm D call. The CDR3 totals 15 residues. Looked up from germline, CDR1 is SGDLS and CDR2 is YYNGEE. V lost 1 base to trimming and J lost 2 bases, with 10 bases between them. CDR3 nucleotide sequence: TGTGCCAGCAGCGTAAGAAGTGGCGCCTACAATGAGCAGTTCTTC. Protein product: CASSVRSGAYNEQFF. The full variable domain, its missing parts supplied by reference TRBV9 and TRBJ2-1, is DSGVTQTPKHLITATGQRVTLRCSPRSGDLSVYWYQQSLDQGLQFLIQYYNGEERAKGNILERFSAQQFPDLHSELNLSSLELGDSALYFCASSVRSGAYNEQFFGPGTRLTVL.

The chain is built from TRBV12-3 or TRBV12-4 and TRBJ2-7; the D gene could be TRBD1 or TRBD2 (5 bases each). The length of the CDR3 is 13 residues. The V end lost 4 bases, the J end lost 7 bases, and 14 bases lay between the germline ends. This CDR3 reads CASSSGPSREQYF. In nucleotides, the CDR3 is TGTGCCAGCAGTTCGGGACCTTCGCGTGAGCAGTACTTC.

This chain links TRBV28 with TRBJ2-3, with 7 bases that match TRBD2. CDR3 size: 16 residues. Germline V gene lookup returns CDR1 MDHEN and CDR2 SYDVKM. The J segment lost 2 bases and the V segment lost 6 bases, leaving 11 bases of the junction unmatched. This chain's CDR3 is CASSPTPGGTTDTQYF. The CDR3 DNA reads TGTGCCAGCAGCCCTACTCCCGGGGGGACCACAGATACGCAGTATTTT.

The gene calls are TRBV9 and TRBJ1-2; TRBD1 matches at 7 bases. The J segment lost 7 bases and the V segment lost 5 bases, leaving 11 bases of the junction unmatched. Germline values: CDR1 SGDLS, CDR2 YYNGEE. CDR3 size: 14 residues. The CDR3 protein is CASSTSGGGTGYTF. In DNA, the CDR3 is TGTGCCAGCAGTACATCAGGGGGTGGTACTGGCTACACCTTC.

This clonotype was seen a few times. For the CDR3, the DNA is TGCAGTGCTAGATCAACAGCAGGGGGAATCACTGAAGCTTTCTTT. It is translated as CSARSTAGGITEAFF. The chain recombines TRBV20-1 with TRBJ1-1; 7 bases map to TRBD1. Trimming at V came to 2 bases and at J to 4 bases, leaving 10 bases not matched to a gene. CDR1 DFQATT and CDR2 SNEGSKA come from the germline V gene (reference sequence). The CDR3 contains 15 residues.

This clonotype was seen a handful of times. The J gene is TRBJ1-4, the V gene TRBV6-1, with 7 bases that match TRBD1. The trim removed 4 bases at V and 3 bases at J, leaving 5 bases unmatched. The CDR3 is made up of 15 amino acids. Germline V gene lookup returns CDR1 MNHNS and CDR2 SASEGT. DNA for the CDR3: TGTGCCAGCAGTGGCCAGGGACAGCCTAATGAAAAACTGTTTTTT. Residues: CASSGQGQPNEKLFF.

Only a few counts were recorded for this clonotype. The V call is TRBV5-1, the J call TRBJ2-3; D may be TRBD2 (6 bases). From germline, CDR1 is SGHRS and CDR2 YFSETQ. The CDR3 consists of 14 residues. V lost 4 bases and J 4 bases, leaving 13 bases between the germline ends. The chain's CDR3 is CASSPRGGADTQYF. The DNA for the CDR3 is TGCGCCAGCAGCCCCCGAGGAGGGGCAGATACGCAGTATTTT.

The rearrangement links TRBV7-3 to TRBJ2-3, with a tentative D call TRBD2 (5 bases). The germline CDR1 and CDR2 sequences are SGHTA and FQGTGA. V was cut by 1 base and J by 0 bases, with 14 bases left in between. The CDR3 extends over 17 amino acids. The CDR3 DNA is TGTGCCAGCAGCTTAAGGCCGGAGGTTGCTAGCACAGATACGCAGTATTTT. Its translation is CASSLRPEVASTDTQYF.

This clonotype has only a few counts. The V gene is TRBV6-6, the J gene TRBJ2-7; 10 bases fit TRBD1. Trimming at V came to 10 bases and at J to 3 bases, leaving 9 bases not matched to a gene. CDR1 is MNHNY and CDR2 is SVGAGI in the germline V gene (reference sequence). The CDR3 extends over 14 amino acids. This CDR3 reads CATYAGTGDYEQYF. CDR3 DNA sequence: TGTGCCACCTACGCGGGGACAGGGGACTACGAGCAGTACTTC.

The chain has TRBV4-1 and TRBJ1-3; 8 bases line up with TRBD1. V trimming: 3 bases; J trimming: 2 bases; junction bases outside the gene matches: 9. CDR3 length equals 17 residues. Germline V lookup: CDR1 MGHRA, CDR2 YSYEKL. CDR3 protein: CASSQVSRGRAGNTIYF. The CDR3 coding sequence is TGCGCCAGCAGCCAGGTATCCAGGGGGCGAGCTGGAAACACCATATATTTT.

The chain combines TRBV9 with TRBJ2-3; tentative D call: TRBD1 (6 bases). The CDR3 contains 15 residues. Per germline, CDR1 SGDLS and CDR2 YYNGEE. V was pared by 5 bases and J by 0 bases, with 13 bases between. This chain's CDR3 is CASSRDRTSTDTQYF. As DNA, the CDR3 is TGTGCCAGCAGTCGCGACAGGACAAGCACAGATACGCAGTATTTT.

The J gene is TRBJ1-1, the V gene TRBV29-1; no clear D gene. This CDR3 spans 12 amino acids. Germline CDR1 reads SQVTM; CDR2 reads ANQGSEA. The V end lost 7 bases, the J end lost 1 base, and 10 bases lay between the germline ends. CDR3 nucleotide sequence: TGCAGCGCTGGGCCAGGGAACACTGAAGCTTTCTTT. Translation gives CSAGPGNTEAFF.

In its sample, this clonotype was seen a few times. The CDR3 DNA reads TGTGCCAGCAGTTCCGGGCCCCTGGGAGGGACAAGCGGCTACACCTTC. As protein: CASSSGPLGGTSGYTF. The chain carries TRBV27 and TRBJ1-2; tentative D call: TRBD1 (6 bases). The V end lost 4 bases, the J end lost 8 bases, and 23 bases lay between the germline ends. Germline CDR1 MNHEY, CDR2 SMNVEV (reference sequence). The CDR3 runs 16 residues.

CDR3 loop: CASSYGRAFNSPLHF. The DNA for the CDR3 is TGTGCCAGCAGCTATGGACGGGCCTTCAATTCACCCCTCCACTTT. The genes are TRBV27 and TRBJ1-6; D gene uncertain. CDR1 and CDR2 from the germline V gene are MNHEY and SMNVEV (reference sequence). The germline V and J ends were trimmed by 6 bases and 7 bases, with 16 bases remaining between them. CDR3 size: 15 residues.

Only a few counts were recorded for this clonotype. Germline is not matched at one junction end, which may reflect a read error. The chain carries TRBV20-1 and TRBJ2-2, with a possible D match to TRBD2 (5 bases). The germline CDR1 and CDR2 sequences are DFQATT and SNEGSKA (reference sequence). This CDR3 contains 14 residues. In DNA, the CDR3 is TGCAGTGCTAGAAATACCCGGGGTACCGGGGAGCCGTTTTTT. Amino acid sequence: CSARNTRGTGEPFF.

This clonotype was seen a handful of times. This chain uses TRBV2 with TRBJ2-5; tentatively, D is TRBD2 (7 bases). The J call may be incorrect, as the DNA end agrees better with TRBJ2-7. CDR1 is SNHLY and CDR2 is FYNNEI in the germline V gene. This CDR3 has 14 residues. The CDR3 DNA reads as TGTGCCAGCGTCAGGGAGGGGGGCGCTTACGAGCAGTACTTC. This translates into CASVREGGAYEQYF.

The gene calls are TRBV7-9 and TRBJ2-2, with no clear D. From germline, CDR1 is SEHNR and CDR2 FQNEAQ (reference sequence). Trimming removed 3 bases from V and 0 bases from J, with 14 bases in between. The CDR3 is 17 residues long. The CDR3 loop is CASSFLGGTANTGELFF. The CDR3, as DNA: TGTGCCAGCAGCTTTTTAGGTGGCACTGCGAACACCGGGGAGCTGTTTTTT.

The DNA for the CDR3 is TGTGCCAGCTCACCACCGATAGGAGGGGTCGGTGGGCAGTTCTTC. Translation gives CASSPPIGGVGGQFF. The chain couples TRBV18 to TRBJ2-1, with D possibly TRBD2 on 6 matching bases. Trimming shortened V by 0 bases and J by 12 bases, and 18 bases separated the two germline ends. This CDR3 comprises 15 residues. In germline, CDR1 is KGHSH, CDR2 LQKENI.

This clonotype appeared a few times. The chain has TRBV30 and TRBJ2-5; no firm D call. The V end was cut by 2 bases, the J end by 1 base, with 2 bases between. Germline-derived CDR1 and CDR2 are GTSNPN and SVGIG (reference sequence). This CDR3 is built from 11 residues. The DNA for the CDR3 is TGTGCCTGGAGTCCCCAAGAGACCCAGTACTTC. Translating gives CAWSPQETQYF. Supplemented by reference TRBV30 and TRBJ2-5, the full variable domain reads SQTIHQWPATLVQPVGSPLSLECTVEGTSNPNLYWYRQAAGRGLQLLFYSVGIGQISSEVPQNLSASRPQDRQFILSSKKLLLSDSGFYLCAWSPQETQYFGPGTRLLVL.

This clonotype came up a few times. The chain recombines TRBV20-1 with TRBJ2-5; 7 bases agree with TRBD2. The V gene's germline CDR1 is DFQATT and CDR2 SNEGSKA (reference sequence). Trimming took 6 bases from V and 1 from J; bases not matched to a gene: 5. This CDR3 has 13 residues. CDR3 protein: CSARAGIQETQYF. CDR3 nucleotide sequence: TGCAGTGCCCGAGCGGGGATCCAAGAGACCCAGTACTTC.

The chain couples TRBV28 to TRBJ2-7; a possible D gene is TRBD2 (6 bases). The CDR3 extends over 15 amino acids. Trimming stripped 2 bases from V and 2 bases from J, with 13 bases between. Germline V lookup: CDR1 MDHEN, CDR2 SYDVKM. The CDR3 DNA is TGTGCCAGCAGTTTAGGCGGAGGGACCGCCTACGAGCAGTACTTC. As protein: CASSLGGGTAYEQYF.

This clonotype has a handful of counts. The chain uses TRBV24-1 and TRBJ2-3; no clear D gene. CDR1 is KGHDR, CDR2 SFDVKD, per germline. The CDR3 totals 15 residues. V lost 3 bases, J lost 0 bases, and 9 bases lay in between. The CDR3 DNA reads TGTGCCACCAGTGATGTGGGTACTAGCACAGATACGCAGTATTTT. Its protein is CATSDVGTSTDTQYF.

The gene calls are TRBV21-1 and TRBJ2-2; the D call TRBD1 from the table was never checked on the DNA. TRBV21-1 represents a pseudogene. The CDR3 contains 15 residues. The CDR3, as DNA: TGTGCCAGCAGCAAAGAAGCGGGGGCAATCGGGGAGCTGTTTTTT. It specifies CASSKEAGAIGELFF.

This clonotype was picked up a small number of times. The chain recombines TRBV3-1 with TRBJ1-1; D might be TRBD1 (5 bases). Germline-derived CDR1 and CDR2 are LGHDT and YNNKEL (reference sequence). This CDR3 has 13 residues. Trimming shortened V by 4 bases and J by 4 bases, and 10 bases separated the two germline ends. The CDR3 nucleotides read TGTGCCAGCAGCCGGGACCGAATCACTGAAGCTTTCTTT. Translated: CASSRDRITEAFF.